This entry describes one TCR beta chain. A few counts support this clonotype. The antigen it recognizes is unknown. No quality values exist for individual bases; no much larger clone is one base distant. This sample was sequenced with an Illumina HiSeq 1500. The public sequencing data were trimmed at Q25 with fastp and processed into clonotypes with MiXCR by TCRdb, which kept only in-frame beta chains. Records with the same CDR3 protein are collapsed into one entry carrying the most frequent genes and DNA. The sample includes under 850,000 distinct CDR3 sequences, with approximately 33% observed a single time. The ten largest make up 15% to 20% of the sample. Read against the paper, the sample's treatment or condition label means: in vitro stimulation with specific CMV peptide epitopes to enrich CMV-specific T cells. The entry originates in a study of T cell repertoires in cytomegalovirus infection (dated by TCRdb to about 2019). About the investigation overall: Recently identified HLA-C-restricted CMV epitopes, whose presentation resists viral immunomodulation, were targeted by peptide stimulations together with well-studied HLA-B-restricted epitopes. The HLA type of each donor mattered for the analysis, because public TCR beta signatures pointed to carriage of CMV infection along with the matching HLA type.

Broad study findings and their caveats: The ex vivo response was dominated by HLA-C-restricted CMV-specific TCR beta clonotypes, which also provided the single most frequent clonotype in two of eight donors. Carriers of CMV infection plus the relevant HLA type were discriminated by the cumulative frequency of public TCR beta family members in the study cohort and in an independent roughly 370-donor cohort.

The CDR3 contains 14 residues, cysteine and phenylalanine counted. The retained sequence is limited to the CDR3, 42 bases, with the frame set at the first base. Looking up the germline V gene yields CDR1 SGHTA and CDR2 FQGNSA. Trimming costs V 5 bases and J 6 bases, and their ends lie 17 bases apart. Sequences were derived from cultured PBMCs, sampled from culture after CMV antigen stimulation. The chain joins TRBV7-2 to TRBJ2-7; the D gene could be either TRBD1 or TRBD2, each agreeing at 5 bases. The TCR originated in a human donor in good health (CMV status not recorded). Some clones in this sample may be carry-over from other donors' samples. The CDR3 amino acid sequence is: CASSPRLGTGEQYF. The DNA sequence follows: TGTGCCAGCAGCCCCCGCTTAGGGACGGGCGAGCAGTACTTC.